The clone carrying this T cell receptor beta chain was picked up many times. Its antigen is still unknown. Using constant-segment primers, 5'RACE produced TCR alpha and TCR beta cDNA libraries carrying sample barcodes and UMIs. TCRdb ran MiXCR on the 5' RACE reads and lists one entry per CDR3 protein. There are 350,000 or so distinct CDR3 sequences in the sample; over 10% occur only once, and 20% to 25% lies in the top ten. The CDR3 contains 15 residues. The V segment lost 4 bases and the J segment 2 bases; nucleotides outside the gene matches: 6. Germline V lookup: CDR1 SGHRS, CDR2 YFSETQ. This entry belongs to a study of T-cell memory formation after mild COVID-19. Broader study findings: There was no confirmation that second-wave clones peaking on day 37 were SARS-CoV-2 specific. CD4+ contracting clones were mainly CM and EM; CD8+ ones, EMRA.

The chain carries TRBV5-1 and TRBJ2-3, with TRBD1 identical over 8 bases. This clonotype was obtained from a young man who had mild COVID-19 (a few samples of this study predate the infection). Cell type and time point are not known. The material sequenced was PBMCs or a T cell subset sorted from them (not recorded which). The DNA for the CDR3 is TGCGCCAGCAGCGTCCAGGGGGCCCCCACAGATACGCAGTATTTT. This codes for CASSVQGAPTDTQYF. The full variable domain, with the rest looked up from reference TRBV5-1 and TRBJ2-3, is KAGVTQTPRYLIKTRGQQVTLSCSPISGHRSVSWYQQTPGQGLQFLFEYFSETQRNKGNFPGRFSGRQFSNSRSEMNVSTLELGDSALYLCASSVQGAPTDTQYFGPGTRLTVL.